This T cell receptor (beta chain) was observed in a study of OX40 agonist ivuxolimab in advanced cancers. Background on the study: Intravenous ivuxolimab was administered to patients every 2 weeks at 0.01 to 10 mg/kg. Overall study findings and caveats: Doses of 0.1 to 3.0 mg/kg were accompanied by clonal expansion of CD4+ and CD8+ blood T cells by week 6. Specificity for antigen went undetermined in the expanded peripheral T cells.

Details on this clone: Its specificity is unknown.

The repertoire was sequenced with immunoSEQ multiplex PCR; TCRdb's copy has only in-frame clones and lacks some. The sample records roughly 42,000 clones, about 91% being singletons. Autoimmune disease history or systemic immunosuppression was exclusionary. The input for sequencing was CD4+ or CD8+ T cells sorted from blood, taken in a trial of the OX40 agonist ivuxolimab. The TCR sequence derives from an adult with an advanced solid tumor such as melanoma, head and neck, liver or kidney cancer.

CDR3 loop: CASSSGPSYEQYF. In DNA, the CDR3 is TGTGCCAGCAGCTCGGGGCCTTCCTACGAGCAGTACTTC. The V gene is TRBV11-2, the J gene TRBJ2-7; D possibly uses TRBD1 or TRBD2 (5 bases each). V was shortened by 4 bases and J by 1 base, with 8 bases between the two germline ends. Germline loops: CDR1 SGHAT, CDR2 FQNNGV. CDR3 length: 13 amino acids.